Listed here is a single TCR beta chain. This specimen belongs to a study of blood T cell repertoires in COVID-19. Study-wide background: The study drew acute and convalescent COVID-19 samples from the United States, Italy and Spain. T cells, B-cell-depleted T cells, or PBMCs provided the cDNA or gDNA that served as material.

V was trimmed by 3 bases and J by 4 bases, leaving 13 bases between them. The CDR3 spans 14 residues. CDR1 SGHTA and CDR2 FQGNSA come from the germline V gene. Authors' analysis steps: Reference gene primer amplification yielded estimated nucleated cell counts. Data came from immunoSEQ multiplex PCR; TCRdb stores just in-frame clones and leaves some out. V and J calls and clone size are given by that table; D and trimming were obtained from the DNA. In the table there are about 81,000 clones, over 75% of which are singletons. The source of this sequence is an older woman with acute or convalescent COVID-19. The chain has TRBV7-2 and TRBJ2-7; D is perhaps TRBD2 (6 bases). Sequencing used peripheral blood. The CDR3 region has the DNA TGTGCCAGCAGCTTGGCTCCTAGCGCGTACGAGCAGTACGTC. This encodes CASSLAPSAYEQYV.